Sample share makes the clone carrying this T cell receptor (beta chain) medium-sized (0.01 to 0.1%). Antigen specificity is unknown. This entry comes from a study of T cells after yellow fever vaccination. The wider study: Libraries from low-cell-number fractions were prepared with the SMART-Seq v4 Ultra Low Input RNA kit. Study-wide points: Clones from primary vaccination mostly reappeared after the booster (approximately 95% CD4, approximately 86% CD8). Contamination by abundant bulk-population clonotypes could be present in FACS-sorted repertoires.

Trimming pared 1 base from V and 2 bases from J, leaving 9 bases between. Germline lookup yields CDR1 SGHTA and CDR2 FQGNSA. This CDR3 is built from 15 residues. One entry per CDR3 protein, called by TCRdb with MiXCR from the 5' RACE reads. Here the sample spans around 100,000 distinct CDR3 sequences, around 5.8% being singletons. The receptor was isolated from a man aged 18-30 years who received the YFV17D yellow fever vaccine. The source was CD8+ T cells sorted from PBMCs, collected 10 days after the yellow fever booster vaccination. V usage is TRBV7-2 and J usage is TRBJ2-1; D is unclear. DNA of the CDR3: TGTGCCAGCAGCTTAGATCTTAGTACCTACAATGAGCAGTTCTTC. Its protein product is CASSLDLSTYNEQFF.